The present TCR beta chain was sequenced within a study of CD8+CD57+ T cells in acquired aplastic anemia. The study profiled TCR beta VDJ and CDR3 using genomic DNA as template. MiXCR, applied by TCRdb to the reads, yields one record per CDR3 protein. Of just over 150,000 distinct CDR3 sequences listed, about 50% are singletons. Comments on this clonotype: Its target is unknown.

The CDR3 has 14 residues. CDR1 and CDR2 from the germline V gene are KGHDR and SFDVKD. J lost 7 bases, V lost 5 bases, and 7 bases had no gene match. Study-wide points: Patients had roughly 31 CD8+ CDR3 sequences in common with controls (the shared set).

CD8+CD57+ cell expansion had been shown by flow cytometry in patients chosen for sequencing. Among the patients, all had severe acquired aplastic anemia. The V and J genes are TRBV24-1 and TRBJ1-5, with 7 bases aligning to TRBD1. The clonotype comes from a human donor with aplastic anemia. The specimen sequenced was sorted CD4+, CD8+, or CD8+CD57+ T cells (not recorded which) from PBMCs. The CDR3 here is CATSAGGRGQPQHF. CDR3 nucleotides: TGTGCCACCAGTGCAGGCGGCAGGGGGCAGCCCCAGCATTTT.